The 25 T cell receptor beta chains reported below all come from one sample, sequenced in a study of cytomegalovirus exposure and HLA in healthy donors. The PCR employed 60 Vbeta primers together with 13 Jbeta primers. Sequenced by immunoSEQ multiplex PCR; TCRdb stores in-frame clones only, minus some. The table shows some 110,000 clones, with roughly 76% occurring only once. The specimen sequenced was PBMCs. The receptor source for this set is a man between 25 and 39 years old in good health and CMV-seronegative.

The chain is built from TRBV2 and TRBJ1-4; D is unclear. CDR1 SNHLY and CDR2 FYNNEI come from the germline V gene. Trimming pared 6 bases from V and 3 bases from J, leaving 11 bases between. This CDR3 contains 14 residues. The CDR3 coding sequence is TGTGCCAGCAGCCCAAAACTGTCTAATGAAAAACTGTTTTTT. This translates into CASSPKLSNEKLFF.

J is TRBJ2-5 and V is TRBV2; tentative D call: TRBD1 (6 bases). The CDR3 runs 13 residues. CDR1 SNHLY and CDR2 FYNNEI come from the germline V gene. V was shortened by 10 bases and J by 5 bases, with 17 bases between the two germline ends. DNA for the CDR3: TGTGCCACAACCGAGGGGGTAGGCGAGACCCAGTACTTC. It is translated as CATTEGVGETQYF.

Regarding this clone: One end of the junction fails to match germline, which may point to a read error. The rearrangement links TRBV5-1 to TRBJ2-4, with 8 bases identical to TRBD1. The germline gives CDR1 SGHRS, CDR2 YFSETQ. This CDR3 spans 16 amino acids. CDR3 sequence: CASSLDAQGAGNSQYF. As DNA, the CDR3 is TGCGCCAGCAGCTTGGATGCTCAGGGGGCAGGGAACAGTCAGTACTTC. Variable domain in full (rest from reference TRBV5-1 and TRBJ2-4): KAGVTQTPRYLIKTRGQQVTLSCSPISGHRSVSWYQQTPGQGLQFLFEYFSETQRNKGNFPGRFSGRQFSNSRSEMNVSTLELGDSALYLCASSLDAQGAGNSQYFGAGTRLSVL.

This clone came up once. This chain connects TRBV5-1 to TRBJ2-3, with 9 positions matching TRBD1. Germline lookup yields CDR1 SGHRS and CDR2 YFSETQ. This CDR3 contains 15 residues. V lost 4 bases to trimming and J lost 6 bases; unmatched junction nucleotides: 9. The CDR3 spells CASSVGTGTRDTQYF. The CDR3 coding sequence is TGCGCCAGCAGCGTGGGGACAGGGACGAGGGATACGCAGTATTTT.

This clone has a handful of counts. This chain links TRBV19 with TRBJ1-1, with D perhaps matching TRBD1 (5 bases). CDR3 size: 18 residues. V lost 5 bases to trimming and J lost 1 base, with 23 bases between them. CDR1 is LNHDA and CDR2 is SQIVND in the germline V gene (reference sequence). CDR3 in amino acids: CASSGFPADIVRNTEAFF. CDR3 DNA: TGTGCCAGTAGTGGGTTTCCGGCGGACATCGTACGGAACACTGAAGCTTTCTTT.

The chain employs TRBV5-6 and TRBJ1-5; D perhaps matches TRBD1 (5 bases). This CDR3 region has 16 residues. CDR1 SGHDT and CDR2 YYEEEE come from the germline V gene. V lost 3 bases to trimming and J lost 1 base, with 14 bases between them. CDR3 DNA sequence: TGTGCCAGCAGCTCATACAGGAAATCGAGCAATCAGCCCCAGCATTTT. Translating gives CASSSYRKSSNQPQHF.

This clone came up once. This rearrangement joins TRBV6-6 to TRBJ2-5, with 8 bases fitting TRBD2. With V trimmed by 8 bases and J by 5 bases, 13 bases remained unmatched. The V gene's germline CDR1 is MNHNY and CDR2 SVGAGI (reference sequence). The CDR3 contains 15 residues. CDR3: CASSPPGGGRETQYF. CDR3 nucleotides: TGTGCCAGCTCTCCCCCCGGGGGGGGGCGTGAGACCCAGTACTTC.

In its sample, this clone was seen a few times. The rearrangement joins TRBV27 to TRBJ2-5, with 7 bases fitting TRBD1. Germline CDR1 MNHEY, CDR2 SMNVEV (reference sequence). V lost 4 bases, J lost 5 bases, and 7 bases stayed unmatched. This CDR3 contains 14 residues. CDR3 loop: CASSSTGPAETQYF. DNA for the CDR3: TGTGCCAGCAGTTCGACAGGGCCGGCGGAGACCCAGTACTTC.

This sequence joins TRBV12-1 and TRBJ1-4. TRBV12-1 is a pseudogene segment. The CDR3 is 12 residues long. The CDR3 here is CASSFGGEKLFF. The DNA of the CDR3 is TGTGCCAGCAGCTTTGGAGGGGAAAAACTGTTTTTT.

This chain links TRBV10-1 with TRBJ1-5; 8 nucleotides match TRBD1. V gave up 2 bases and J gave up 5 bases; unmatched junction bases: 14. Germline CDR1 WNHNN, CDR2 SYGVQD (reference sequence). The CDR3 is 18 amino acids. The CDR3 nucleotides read TGCGCCAGCAGTGAGGGTGCGGAGGCCAGGGGGCCTCATCAGCCCCAGCATTTT. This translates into CASSEGAEARGPHQPQHF.

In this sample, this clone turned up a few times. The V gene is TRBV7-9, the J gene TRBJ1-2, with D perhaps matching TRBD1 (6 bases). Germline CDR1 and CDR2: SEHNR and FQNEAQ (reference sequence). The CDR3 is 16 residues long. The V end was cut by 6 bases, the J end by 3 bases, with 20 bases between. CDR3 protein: CASSLRRGAGHYGYTF. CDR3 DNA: TGTGCCAGCAGTCTGCGGCGGGGGGCAGGGCACTATGGCTACACCTTC.

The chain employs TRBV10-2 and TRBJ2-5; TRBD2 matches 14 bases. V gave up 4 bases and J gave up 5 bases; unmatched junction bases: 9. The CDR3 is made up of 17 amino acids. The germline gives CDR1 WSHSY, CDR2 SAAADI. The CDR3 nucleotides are TGCGCCAGCAGTGGGGGGACTAGCGGGGGCCCAATGGAGACCCAGTACTTC. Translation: CASSGGTSGGPMETQYF.

CDR3 DNA: TGTGCCAGCAGCCGGCGACAGGGCAACACAGATACGCAGTATTTT. Its translation is CASSRRQGNTDTQYF. This chain joins TRBV7-8 and TRBJ2-3; 7 bases align to TRBD1. Germline CDR1 is SGHVS and CDR2 is FQNEAQ. The J segment lost 2 bases and the V segment lost 5 bases, leaving 7 bases of the junction unmatched. The CDR3 length is 15 residues. The entire variable domain, with the rest obtained from reference TRBV7-8 and TRBJ2-3, is as follows: GAGVSQSPRYKVAKRGQDVALRCDPISGHVSLFWYQQALGQGPEFLTYFQNEAQLDKSGLPSDRFFAERPEGSVSTLKIQRTQQEDSAVYLCASSRRQGNTDTQYFGPGTRLTVL.

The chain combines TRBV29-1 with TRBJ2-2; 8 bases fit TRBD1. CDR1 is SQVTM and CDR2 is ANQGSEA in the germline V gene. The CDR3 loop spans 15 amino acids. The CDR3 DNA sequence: TGCAGTGCTAGGGGGCAGGGGGCCACCACCGGGGAGCTGTTTTTT. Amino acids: CSARGQGATTGELFF.

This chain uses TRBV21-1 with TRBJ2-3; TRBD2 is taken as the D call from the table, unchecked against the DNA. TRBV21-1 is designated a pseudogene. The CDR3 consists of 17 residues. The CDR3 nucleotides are TGTGCCAGCAGCAAAGCGCGACTGAAATCTACTACAGATACGCAGTATTTT. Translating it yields CASSKARLKSTTDTQYF.

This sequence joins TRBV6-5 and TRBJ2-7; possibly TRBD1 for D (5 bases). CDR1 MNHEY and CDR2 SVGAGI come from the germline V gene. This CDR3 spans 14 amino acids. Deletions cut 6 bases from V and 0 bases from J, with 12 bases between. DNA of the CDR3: TGTGCCAGCAGCTTCGACAGCTACTCCTACGAGCAGTACTTC. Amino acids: CASSFDSYSYEQYF.

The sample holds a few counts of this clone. The chain's CDR3 is CASSSHQGVGTGELFF. Written as DNA, the CDR3 is TGTGCCAGCAGTTCCCACCAAGGGGTTGGGACCGGGGAGCTGTTTTTT. The V call is TRBV6-6, the J call TRBJ2-2; D might be TRBD1 (5 bases). The ends were cut back, 4 bases at V and 5 bases at J, with 17 bases in the middle. The CDR3 length is 16 residues. Germline assignment: CDR1 MNHNY and CDR2 SVGAGI (reference sequence).

CDR3 region: CASSLMVLAEEETQYF. The CDR3 bases are TGTGCCAGCAGTTTAATGGTGCTAGCGGAGGAAGAGACCCAGTACTTC. The V call is TRBV28, the J call TRBJ2-5; 7 bases match TRBD2. The length of the CDR3 is 16 residues. With V trimmed by 2 bases and J by 3 bases, 9 bases remained unmatched. The germline V gene has CDR1 MDHEN and CDR2 SYDVKM.

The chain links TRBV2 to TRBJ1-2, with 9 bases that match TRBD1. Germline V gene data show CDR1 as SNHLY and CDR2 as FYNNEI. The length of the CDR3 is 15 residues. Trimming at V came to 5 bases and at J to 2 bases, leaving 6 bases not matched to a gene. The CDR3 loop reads CASSPDRGRNYGYTF. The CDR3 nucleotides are TGTGCCAGCAGTCCAGACAGGGGGAGAAACTATGGCTACACCTTC.

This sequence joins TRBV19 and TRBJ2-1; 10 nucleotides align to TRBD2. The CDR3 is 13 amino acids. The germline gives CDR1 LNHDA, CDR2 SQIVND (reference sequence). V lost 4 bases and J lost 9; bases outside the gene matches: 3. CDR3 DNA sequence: TGTGCCAGTAGTACCCGGACTAGCGGTGAGCAGTTCTTC. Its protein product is CASSTRTSGEQFF.

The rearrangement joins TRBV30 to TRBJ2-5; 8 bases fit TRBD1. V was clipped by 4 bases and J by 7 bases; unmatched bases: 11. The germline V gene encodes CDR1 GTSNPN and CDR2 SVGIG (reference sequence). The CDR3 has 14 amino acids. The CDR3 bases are TGTGCCTGGAAGGGCAGGGGGCGTCTGAGGACCCAGTACTTC. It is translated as CAWKGRGRLRTQYF.

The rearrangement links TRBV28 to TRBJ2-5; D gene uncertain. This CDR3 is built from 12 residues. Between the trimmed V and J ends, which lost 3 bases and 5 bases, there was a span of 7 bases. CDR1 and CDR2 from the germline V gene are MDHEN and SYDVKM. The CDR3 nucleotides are TGTGCCAGCAGTTTGCCACGGGAGACCCAGTACTTC. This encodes CASSLPRETQYF. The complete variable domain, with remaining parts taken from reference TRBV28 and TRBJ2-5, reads DVKVTQSSRYLVKRTGEKVFLECVQDMDHENMFWYRQDPGLGLRLIYFSYDVKMKEKGDIPEGYSVSREKKERFSLILESASTNQTSMYLCASSLPRETQYFGPGTRLLVL.

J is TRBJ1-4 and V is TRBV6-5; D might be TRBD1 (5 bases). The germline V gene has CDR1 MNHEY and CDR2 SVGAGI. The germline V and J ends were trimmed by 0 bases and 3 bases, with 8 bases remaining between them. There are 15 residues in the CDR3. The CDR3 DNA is TGTGCCAGCAGTTACTCGCGGGGGGCTAATGAAAAACTGTTTTTT. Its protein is CASSYSRGANEKLFF.

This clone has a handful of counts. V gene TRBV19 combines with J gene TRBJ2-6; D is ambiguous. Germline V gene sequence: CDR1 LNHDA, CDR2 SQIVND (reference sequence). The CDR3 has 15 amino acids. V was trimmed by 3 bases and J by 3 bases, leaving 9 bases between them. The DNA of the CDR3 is TGTGCCAGTAGTATGATCGAGTATGGGGCCAACGTCCTGACTTTC. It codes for CASSMIEYGANVLTF.

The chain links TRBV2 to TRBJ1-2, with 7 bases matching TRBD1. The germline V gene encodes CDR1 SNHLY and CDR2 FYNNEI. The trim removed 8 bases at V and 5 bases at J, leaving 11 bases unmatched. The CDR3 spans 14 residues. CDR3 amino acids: CASGKGGGGYGYTF. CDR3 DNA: TGTGCCAGCGGAAAAGGGGGCGGGGGGTATGGCTACACCTTC.